This passage covers 9 T cell receptor beta chains from one sample sequenced in a study of blood T cell repertoires in COVID-19. The data were produced by immunoSEQ multiplex PCR, yet TCRdb's version contains in-frame clones alone and is incomplete. The repertoire holds about 110,000 clones, with about two thirds as singletons. Sequenced material: peripheral blood. Receptors originate from a human donor with acute or convalescent COVID-19. The donor label of this sample is uncertain.

V and J are TRBV5-5 and TRBJ1-5; no clear D gene. The V end lost 4 bases, the J end lost 2 bases, and 7 bases lay between the germline ends. Germline V lookup: CDR1 SGHKS, CDR2 YYEKEE (reference sequence). CDR3 length: 13 residues. CDR3 coding DNA: TGTGCCAGCAGCCCCGGGGGCAATCAGCCCCAGCATTTT. This sequence encodes CASSPGGNQPQHF.

This clone has only one observation. The chain carries TRBV2 and TRBJ2-7; the D gene is possibly TRBD1 (5 bases). The germline V gene has CDR1 SNHLY and CDR2 FYNNEI. Trimming stripped 6 bases from V and 0 bases from J, with 12 bases between. The CDR3 runs 14 residues. Here the CDR3 reads CASRGGQLSYEQYF. The CDR3 region has the DNA TGTGCCAGCAGGGGCGGACAACTCTCCTACGAGCAGTACTTC. The entire variable domain, with the rest obtained from reference TRBV2 and TRBJ2-7, is as follows: EPEVTQTPSHQVTQMGQEVILRCVPISNHLYFYWYRQILGQKVEFLVSFYNNEISEKSEIFDDQFSVERPDGSNFTLKIRSTKLEDSAMYFCASRGGQLSYEQYFGPGTRLTVT.

This clone was seen only a few times. In DNA, the CDR3 is TGTGCCAGCAGTTCAGGGGCGGAAGGAAACACCATATATTTT. Translating gives CASSSGAEGNTIYF. V usage is TRBV28 and J usage is TRBJ1-3; maybe TRBD1 (6 bases). The V and J ends lost 4 bases and 4 bases respectively, with 11 bases between them. Germline lookup yields CDR1 MDHEN and CDR2 SYDVKM. The CDR3 loop spans 14 amino acids.

The V call is TRBV4-2, the J call TRBJ2-7, with 12 bases matching TRBD2. The germline gives CDR1 LGHNA, CDR2 YNFKEQ. The CDR3 is made up of 15 amino acids. Trimming took 3 bases from V and 3 from J; bases not matched to a gene: 3. Here the CDR3 reads CASSHALAGGYEQYF. Written as DNA, the CDR3 is TGTGCCAGCAGCCACGCACTAGCGGGGGGCTACGAGCAGTACTTC.

The V gene is TRBV5-1, the J gene TRBJ1-6, with 8 nucleotides matching TRBD1. This CDR3 comprises 15 residues. J gave up 10 bases and V 0 bases, and 6 bases lay outside the gene matches. Germline V gene sequence: CDR1 SGHRS, CDR2 YFSETQ. The CDR3 bases are TGCGCCAGCAGCTTGGCTCAGGGGGCGAACTCACCCCTCCACTTT. Translating it yields CASSLAQGANSPLHF. Filled out from reference TRBV5-1 and TRBJ1-6, the complete variable domain reads KAGVTQTPRYLIKTRGQQVTLSCSPISGHRSVSWYQQTPGQGLQFLFEYFSETQRNKGNFPGRFSGRQFSNSRSEMNVSTLELGDSALYLCASSLAQGANSPLHFGNGTRLTVT.

The rearrangement links TRBV14 to TRBJ1-1; a weak D match, TRBD1 (5 bases). The germline CDR1 and CDR2 sequences are SGHDN and FVKESK. This CDR3 comprises 13 residues. The V end was cut by 5 bases, the J end by 3 bases, with 10 bases between. In DNA form, the CDR3 reads TGTGCCAGCAGCGCACAGGCGTACACTGAAGCTTTCTTT. It yields the protein CASSAQAYTEAFF.

The table lists this clone with a count of one. The chain combines TRBV2 with TRBJ1-5; TRBD1 might be the D (5 bases). V lost 7 bases and J lost 2, with 9 bases in between. Germline assignment: CDR1 SNHLY and CDR2 FYNNEI. The CDR3 extends over 13 amino acids. The CDR3 nucleotides read TGTGCCAGCACAGGGTTTCGCAATCAGCCCCAGCATTTT. Amino acids: CASTGFRNQPQHF.

The CDR3 sequence: CASSWTYRGATDTQYF. As DNA, the CDR3 is TGTGCCAGCAGTTGGACGTACAGGGGGGCCACAGATACGCAGTATTTT. The chain links TRBV6-5 to TRBJ2-3, with TRBD1 matching over 8 bases. Germline-derived CDR1 and CDR2 are MNHEY and SVGAGI. The ends lost 4 bases at V and 2 bases at J; junction bases unmatched: 8. The CDR3 spans 16 residues.

The chain carries TRBV24-1 and TRBJ1-1; 8 positions agree with TRBD1. J lost 4 bases, V lost 2 bases, and 5 bases had no gene match. Germline loops: CDR1 KGHDR, CDR2 SFDVKD. CDR3 length equals 15 residues. CDR3 nucleotide sequence: TGTGCCACCAGTGATTCAGACACAGGGGGCACTGAAGCTTTCTTT. It codes for CATSDSDTGGTEAFF.